Reported below is one TCR beta chain. It lacks a known antigen. No qualities accompany the bases; no much larger clone lies one base away. At the junction V is shortened by 6 bases and J by 1 base, with 16 bases in between. Based on the germline V gene, the CDR1 and CDR2 sequences are MDHEN and SYDVKM. The CDR3 runs 15 amino acids, cysteine and phenylalanine included. Solely the CDR3 DNA is kept, with 45 bases framed from the first base. The receptor library was made with RACE. The reads were generated on a NextSeq 500. Library preparation attached unique molecular identifiers to individual cDNA molecules for quantitative, reproducible TCR counting. Both TCR alpha and TCR beta chains were sequenced from each blood RNA sample. For the original study's pipeline: Samples had a median of approximately 96,000 TCRs, with a range from 23,224 to 690,600. The Decombinator software suite was used to annotate the V, J and CDR3 of the TCR reads. To make PS versus PT1 abundance plots, every sample was subsampled to the same number of TCRs (28,000). TCRs were defined as expanded if absent before sensitization and observed at least eight times at the 2-week time point. Starting from the raw public reads, TCRdb applied fastp trimming at Q25, assembled clones with MiXCR and retained in-frame beta chains. Identical CDR3 protein sequences are pooled into one entry, listed with their most common genes and DNA. The V and J calls and clone size are TCRdb's, not the authors'. The sample table contains 75,000 to 100,000 distinct CDR3 sequences; only one count was recorded for approximately 9.3% of them. The ten largest clones take up approximately 2% of the sample.

The data were obtained in a study of human T cells and chemical hapten exposure (dated by TCRdb to about 2021). Background on the whole study: For sensitization, 2% DPC in acetone was applied to a roughly 2 cm by roughly 2 cm area of upper inner arm skin. Throughout the roughly 24-week study period, patients were also given weekly therapeutic DPC doses on the scalp. Patch testing was done on the upper back using Finn chambers containing 0.01% DPC, and results were scored after 6 days according to International Contact Dermatitis Research Group standards. Alopecia areata with under or over 50% scalp involvement, alopecia totalis and alopecia universalis were represented in the patient cohort, which was mostly female. The libraries were sequenced as a pool, and the TCR yield per sample differed mostly because of small variations in library volumes within the pool. The study tracked peripheral blood TCR repertoire changes in vivo during primary and secondary sensitization to the hapten diphenylcyclopropenone (DPC) in alopecia patients. Patient blood was sampled pre-sensitization (week 0) and at 2, 6 and about 24 weeks after DPC sensitization. Under 30 alopecia patients gave blood for TCR sequencing at one to four time points (pre-sensitization, 2, 6 and 24 weeks).

Overall results and qualifications from the work: The number of TCRs above 1 in 1000 frequency did not change with DPC sensitization; there was no evidence of global repertoire structure alterations. Alopecia, a presumed autoimmune disease, was present in all patients, so the immune response of the patients might differ from that of healthy individuals. Patch test score correlated positively with the number of PT1 expanded TCRs, reaching significance at thresholds 8, 16 and 32 but not at 4. After repeated subsampling, the strength of the expansion versus patch-test correlation and the threshold at which it became significant changed. Compared with pre-sensitization or healthy control sets, expanded TCRs formed significantly more large CDR3 similarity clusters, which is consistent with antigen-driven responses.

The intended sense of this specimen's time point label: patch test 2, 6 weeks after DPC sensitization. The intended sense of this specimen's treatment or condition label: therapeutic diphenylcyclopropenone sensitization with weekly scalp DPC. At every patch-test visit, the blood draw took place before the patch test was put on. Patients were eligible if aged 18 to 70, diagnosed with alopecia and judged suitable for DPC therapy, and pregnant patients were excluded. Unfractionated whole blood was collected in Tempus Blood RNA tubes, and total RNA was extracted from that blood. Source: whole blood, taken in connection with sensitization to the hapten diphenylcyclopropenone (DPC). The TCR sequence derives from a woman aged 40 to 50 with alopecia areata. Some clones in this sample may be carry-over from other donors' samples. The rearranged segments are TRBV28 and TRBJ2-7; possibly the D gene is TRBD1, per 5 matching bases. The DNA is TGTGCCAGCAGCCACCACAGGCTAGATTCCTACGAGCAGTACTTC. This translates into CASSHHRLDSYEQYF.